Following are 16 T cell receptor beta chains from one sample sequenced in a study of T cells in women clearing cervical HPV infection. Sequencing used immunoSEQ multiplex PCR; TCRdb keeps in-frame clones, though not all of them. The sample has approximately 15,000 clones. Sequences were obtained from blood buffy coat. The receptors come from a woman between 18 and 75 years old with a cervical HPV16 infection that either progressed to CIN3+ or cleared (not recorded which).

To note about this clone: Read sequence stops 3 residues before the CDR3 end, and the germline J gene provides the missing end. This chain uses TRBV24-1 with TRBJ2-5; D might be TRBD1 (6 bases). Trimming removed 1 base at V and 5 bases at J, with 7 bases between. This CDR3 is built from 13 residues. Germline assignment: CDR1 KGHDR and CDR2 SFDVKD. The part of the CDR3 DNA that was read is TGTGCCACCAGTGATTTCAGGGGTGAGACC. As protein: CATSDFRGET. In full, the CDR3 is CATSDFRGETQYF.

A note on this clone: The read terminates 3 residues ahead of where the CDR3 ends, so the germline J gene completes it. V gene TRBV20-1 combines with J gene TRBJ2-1; the D gene is possibly TRBD2 (5 bases). The CDR3 is 15 amino acids. The V gene's germline CDR1 is DFQATT and CDR2 SNEGSKA (reference sequence). The V gene lost 5 bases and the J gene lost 6 bases, with 20 bases spanning the gap. Partial CDR3 DNA: TGCAGTGCTCCTAGCCCGGGAAAAATAAGCAATGAG. Encoded protein: CSAPSPGKISNE. The complete CDR3 reads CSAPSPGKISNEQFF.

A note on this clone: Read data end 3 residues before the CDR3 end; the end is taken from the germline J gene. The chain employs TRBV10-3 and TRBJ2-7; no reliable D call. Trimming took 11 bases from V and 3 from J, leaving 17 bases between them. CDR1 is ENHRY, CDR2 SYGVKD, per germline. The CDR3 length is 13 residues. The CDR3 is CASRVESVYEQYF. The part of the CDR3 DNA that was read is TGTGCCTCCCGTGTCGAGTCGGTCTACGAG.

On this clone: The sequence runs out 3 residues before the end of the CDR3; the remainder is reconstructed from the germline J gene. This chain connects TRBV6-1 to TRBJ1-1, with 9 positions matching TRBD1. The CDR3 is 14 amino acids. Germline V CDR1 and CDR2: MNHNS, SASEGT. The part of the CDR3 DNA that was read is TGTGCCAGCACTGACGGACAGGGGTCTCCCGGA. This translates into CASTDGQGSPG. The complete CDR3 sequence is CASTDGQGSPGAFF.

About this clone itself: The CDR3 end is not reached by the read, which stops 3 residues before it; the germline J gene fills it in. This chain uses TRBV2 with TRBJ1-6, with D uncertain. This CDR3 has 13 residues. The germline V gene has CDR1 SNHLY and CDR2 FYNNEI. The V and J ends lost 4 bases and 7 bases respectively, with 8 bases between them. The sequenced part of the CDR3 DNA is TGTGCCAGCAGTGTCCTATTGAATTCACCC. It is translated as CASSVLLNSP. The CDR3 in full is CASSVLLNSPLHF.

The DNA read from the CDR3 is TGTGCCAGCAGTGAGGGGACACGGCTTAGGGGACCC. This translates into CASSEGTRLRGP. The whole CDR3 protein is CASSEGTRLRGPLHF. The chain has TRBV6-1 and TRBJ1-6; possible D gene TRBD1, 6 bases. The read terminates 3 residues before the CDR3 end, so the remaining end is supplied by the germline J gene. Germline V gene lookup returns CDR1 MNHNS and CDR2 SASEGT. The CDR3 covers 15 residues. Trimming stripped 3 bases from V and 12 bases from J, with 18 bases between.

Of note for this clone: The read ends 3 residues before the CDR3 terminus; that terminus is restored from the germline J gene. The genes are TRBV7-2 and TRBJ2-1; TRBD2 agrees at 7 bases. This CDR3 has 15 amino acids. CDR1 is SGHTA, CDR2 FQGNSA, per germline. Trimming took 4 bases from V and 8 from J; bases not matched to a gene: 11. The part of the CDR3 DNA that was read is TGTGCCAGCAGCTACACCAGACTAGCAGTCGATGAG. This sequence encodes CASSYTRLAVDE. The full CDR3 sequence reads CASSYTRLAVDEQFF.

The CDR3: CATGGGAQWDTQYF. The CDR3 DNA, read in part, is TGTGCCACCGGAGGGGGTGCTCAGTGGGATACG. V usage is TRBV24-1 and J usage is TRBJ2-3; D possibly uses TRBD1 or TRBD2 (6 bases each). The missing CDR3 end, 3 residues past where the read stops, is filled in from the germline J gene. Trimming left V 9 bases short and J 6 bases short, with 18 bases between. The CDR3 is 14 residues long. Germline CDR1 is KGHDR and CDR2 is SFDVKD.

On this clone itself: Coverage ceases 3 residues before the CDR3 finishes, and the germline J gene fills in the end. V is TRBV5-1 and J is TRBJ1-4; D not resolved. The CDR3 consists of 14 residues. Trimming pared 2 bases from V and 1 base from J, leaving 6 bases between. The germline CDR1 and CDR2 sequences are SGHRS and YFSETQ. The sequenced part of the CDR3 DNA is TGCGCCAGCAGCTTAGAGGGAACTAATGAAAAA. Translated: CASSLEGTNEK. The CDR3 reads in full as CASSLEGTNEKLFF.

Comments on this clone: Coverage ceases 3 residues before the CDR3 finishes, and the germline J gene fills in the end. The chain combines TRBV29-1 with TRBJ2-7; 8 nucleotides align to TRBD1. CDR1 is SQVTM, CDR2 ANQGSEA, per germline. CDR3 size: 14 residues. V lost 4 bases, J lost 6 bases, and 11 bases stayed unmatched. CDR3 amino acids: CSVGQGISFGEQYF. The covered CDR3 bases are TGCAGCGTTGGACAGGGGATTTCCTTCGGCGAG.

On this clone: Read sequence stops 3 residues before the CDR3 end, and the germline J gene provides the missing end. The chain is built from TRBV7-2 and TRBJ2-1, with 11 nucleotides matching TRBD2. Germline values: CDR1 SGHTA, CDR2 FQGNSA. The CDR3 extends over 16 amino acids. V dropped 0 bases and J dropped 7; count of bases not matched to a gene: 5. The sequenced part of the CDR3 DNA is TGTGCCAGCAGCTTAGCCGTACTAGCGGGAGTAAATGAG. Translating it yields CASSLAVLAGVNE. The complete CDR3 sequence is CASSLAVLAGVNEQFF.

On this clone itself: The read terminates 3 residues ahead of where the CDR3 ends, so the germline J gene completes it. The chain recombines TRBV5-1 with TRBJ2-3, with 12 bases matching TRBD2. The germline V gene encodes CDR1 SGHRS and CDR2 YFSETQ. The CDR3 extends over 16 amino acids. The junction had 9 bases not matched to a gene; V was cut back by 4 bases and J by 6 bases. The part of the CDR3 DNA that was read is TGCGCCAGCAGCCAACAGACTAGCGGGGGCAGGGATACG. Amino acid sequence: CASSQQTSGGRDT. The full CDR3 sequence reads CASSQQTSGGRDTQYF.

Points on this clone: The read halts 3 residues ahead of the CDR3 end, with the missing end drawn from the germline J gene. The chain has TRBV9 and TRBJ2-2; 7 nucleotides line up with TRBD2. V gave up 3 bases and J gave up 5 bases; unmatched junction bases: 10. This CDR3 is built from 16 residues. CDR1 and CDR2 (germline): SGDLS, YYNGEE. The sequenced part of the CDR3 DNA is TGTGCCAGCAGCGCACTGGCGGGAGTAGGAACCGGGGAG. This encodes CASSALAGVGTGE. The complete CDR3 protein is CASSALAGVGTGELFF.

Note on this clone: One end of the junction fails to match germline, which may point to a read error. From the germline J gene comes the end of the CDR3, since the read stops 3 residues before it. The chain recombines TRBV6-2 or TRBV6-3 with TRBJ1-5; possibly TRBD1 for D (5 bases). The CDR3 totals 14 residues. Germline V gene lookup returns CDR1 MNHEY and CDR2 SVGEGT. The sequenced part of the CDR3 DNA is TGTGCCAGCCGTTACAACGGGGGAGGACAGCCC. It codes for CASRYNGGGQP. The full CDR3 reads CASRYNGGGQPQHF.

Turning to this clone: The CDR3 goes on 3 residues after the read ends, and that part is filled in from the germline J gene. The chain is built from TRBV7-2 and TRBJ2-4, with D perhaps TRBD2 (5 bases). The CDR3 has 13 amino acids. Germline CDR1 and CDR2: SGHTA and FQGNSA. CDR3 sequence: CASSPLDSYGQYF. CDR3 DNA, as far as it was read: TGTGCCAGCAGCCCACTAGACTCGTATGGT.

This clone registers medium-sized (0.01 to 0.1%) by frequency. The read is 3 residues too short to cover the CDR3 end, so that end is filled in from the germline J gene. V gene TRBV19 combines with J gene TRBJ2-4; 13 bases are a match to TRBD2. V was pared by 9 bases and J by 0 bases, with 14 bases of the junction left unmatched. The CDR3 spans 19 residues. Per the germline V gene, CDR1 is LNHDA and CDR2 is SQIVND (reference sequence). Partial CDR3 DNA: TGTGCCAGCTCAGGGGGGACTAGCGGGGCAAAACTAGCCAAAAACATT. Translating it yields CASSGGTSGAKLAKNI. The complete CDR3 protein is CASSGGTSGAKLAKNIQYF.